This is a list of T cell receptor beta chains from one sample in a study of blood T cell repertoires in COVID-19. The protocol was immunoSEQ multiplex PCR, while the TCRdb copy is restricted to in-frame clones and leaves out a portion. The sample shows about 300,000 clones, approximately 85% of them seen only once. Sample: peripheral blood. These receptors all come from a human donor in a cohort sampled during active COVID-19. CDR3s include the opening cysteine and the closing phenylalanine or tryptophan. Fields, in order: D gene, J gene, clone size, V gene, CDR3 protein, CDR3 DNA. A D gene is named only where the DNA matches it firmly. Rows may omit the clone size; those that give it use once, few, many or a size class.

D: NA; J: TRBJ1-2; size: once; V: TRBV29-1; CDR3: CSVHPRGGNYGYTF; DNA: TGCAGCGTTCACCCCCGAGGGGGTAACTATGGCTACACCTTC
D: NA; J: TRBJ2-2; size: NA; V: TRBV11-3; CDR3: CASSSTNRGRETGELFF; DNA: TGTGCCAGCAGCTCAACGAACAGGGGGAGGGAAACCGGGGAGCTGTTTTTT
D: NA; J: TRBJ1-6; size: NA; V: TRBV4-1; CDR3: CASSRDPQGLGSPLHF; DNA: TGCGCCAGCAGCCGCGACCCCCAGGGTTTGGGATCACCCCTCCACTTT
D: TRBD1; J: TRBJ1-1; size: NA; V: TRBV6-5; CDR3: CASSQAQGVNTEAFF; DNA: TGTGCCAGCAGCCAAGCCCAGGGGGTGAACACTGAAGCTTTCTTT
D: NA; J: TRBJ2-3; size: NA; V: TRBV3-1/TRBV3-2; CDR3: CASGVAADTQYF; DNA: TGTGCCAGCGGTGTAGCGGCGGATACGCAGTATTTT
D: NA; J: TRBJ2-7; size: NA; V: TRBV7-2; CDR3: CASSLGVEQYF; DNA: TGTGCCAGCAGCTTAGGAGTCGAGCAGTACTTC
D: NA; J: TRBJ1-4; size: NA; V: TRBV2; CDR3: CASRAGLGSEKLFF; DNA: TGTGCCAGCAGAGCGGGACTCGGTTCCGAAAAACTGTTTTTT
D: TRBD1; J: TRBJ1-4; size: few; V: TRBV3-1/TRBV3-2; CDR3: CASSQVGQGRKLFF; DNA: TGTGCCAGCAGCCAAGTGGGACAGGGTCGCAAACTGTTTTTT
D: NA; J: TRBJ2-4; size: NA; V: TRBV6-5; CDR3: CASTQSNVAKNIQYF; DNA: TGTGCCAGCACCCAGTCCAACGTAGCCAAAAACATTCAGTACTTC
D: TRBD1; J: TRBJ1-2; size: NA; V: TRBV3-1/TRBV3-2; CDR3: CASSQRDRAGYTF; DNA: TGTGCCAGCAGCCAAAGGGACAGGGCCGGCTACACCTTC
D: NA; J: TRBJ1-6; size: NA; V: TRBV19; CDR3: CASSFLGTFPHSPLHF; DNA: TGTGCCAGTAGTTTTCTTGGGACTTTCCCCCATTCACCCCTCCACTTT
D: TRBD1; J: TRBJ2-3; size: NA; V: TRBV11-2; CDR3: CASSLDPTGATDTQYF; DNA: TGTGCCAGCAGCTTAGACCCCACAGGGGCCACAGATACGCAGTATTTT
D: TRBD2; J: TRBJ2-1; size: NA; V: TRBV6-5; CDR3: CASSLAGGSDEQFF; DNA: TGTGCCAGCAGCCTAGCGGGTGGCTCAGATGAGCAGTTCTTC
D: NA; J: TRBJ1-6; size: NA; V: TRBV27; CDR3: CASSPPRRSSYNSPLHF; DNA: TGTGCCAGCAGTCCTCCCCGAAGGAGCTCCTATAATTCACCCCTCCACTTT
D: TRBD1; J: TRBJ1-1; size: NA; V: TRBV28; CDR3: CASSVTGTVTDTEAFF; DNA: TGTGCCAGCAGTGTAACCGGGACAGTCACCGACACTGAAGCTTTCTTT
D: NA; J: TRBJ1-2; size: NA; V: TRBV6-2/TRBV6-3; CDR3: CASSEQKLGYTF; DNA: TGTGCCAGCAGTGAGCAAAAACTCGGCTACACCTTC
D: TRBD1; J: TRBJ2-3; size: NA; V: TRBV24-1; CDR3: CATSPGTGLRNTQYF; DNA: TGTGCCACCAGTCCCGGGACAGGGTTACGCAATACGCAGTATTTT
D: NA; J: TRBJ1-4; size: NA; V: TRBV6-6; CDR3: CASSPRERVFF; DNA: TGTGCCAGCAGTCCCCGGGAGAGGGTGTTTTTT
D: TRBD2; J: TRBJ2-7; size: NA; V: TRBV7-2; CDR3: CASSPSGTAPTYEQYF; DNA: TGTGCCAGCAGTCCTAGCGGGACCGCCCCGACCTACGAGCAGTACTTC
D: TRBD2; J: TRBJ2-1; size: NA; V: TRBV10-3; CDR3: CAISESNSGEGRYNEQFF; DNA: TGTGCCATCAGTGAGTCGAATAGCGGGGAGGGGAGGTACAATGAGCAGTTCTTC
D: TRBD1; J: TRBJ1-5; size: NA; V: TRBV19; CDR3: CASSIPTGSTGPQHF; DNA: TGTGCCAGTAGTATCCCGACAGGGAGTACGGGGCCCCAGCATTTT
D: TRBD2; J: TRBJ2-2; size: NA; V: TRBV7-9; CDR3: CASSSSGRANTGELFF; DNA: TGTGCCAGCAGCTCTAGCGGGAGGGCCAACACCGGGGAGCTGTTTTTT
D: NA; J: TRBJ1-6; size: few; V: TRBV7-8; CDR3: CASSLRARNSPLHF; DNA: TGTGCCAGCAGCTTGCGGGCTCGAAATTCACCCCTCCACTTT
D: NA; J: TRBJ1-6; size: once; V: TRBV27; CDR3: CASSPTRQSSYNSPLHF; DNA: TGTGCCAGCAGTCCCACCCGACAGTCCAGCTATAATTCACCCCTCCACTTT
D: NA; J: TRBJ2-3; size: once; V: TRBV7-9; CDR3: CASSLGGSQDTQYF; DNA: TGTGCCAGCAGCTTAGGAGGCAGCCAAGATACGCAGTATTTT
D: NA; J: TRBJ2-5; size: NA; V: TRBV3-1/TRBV3-2; CDR3: CASSPLGETQYF; DNA: TGTGCCAGCAGCCCTCTCGGAGAGACCCAGTACTTC
D: NA; J: TRBJ2-5; size: once; V: TRBV19; CDR3: CASSMVGTGQETQYF; DNA: TGTGCCAGTAGTATGGTCGGAACAGGGCAAGAGACCCAGTACTTC
D: TRBD1; J: TRBJ1-2; size: few; V: TRBV5-6; CDR3: CASSFKRTGSNYGYTF; DNA: TGTGCCAGCAGCTTTAAAAGGACAGGTTCTAACTATGGCTACACCTTC
D: NA; J: TRBJ2-6; size: NA; V: TRBV11-2; CDR3: CASSQGSSGANVLTF; DNA: TGTGCCAGCAGCCAGGGTAGCTCTGGGGCCAACGTCCTGACTTTC
D: TRBD1; J: TRBJ2-1; size: NA; V: TRBV27; CDR3: CASSFPGAGQGNEQFF; DNA: TGTGCCAGCAGTTTTCCGGGGGCGGGACAGGGCAATGAGCAGTTCTTC
D: NA; J: TRBJ1-1; size: NA; V: TRBV7-8; CDR3: CASSSRVFSNTEAFF; DNA: TGTGCCAGCAGTTCGAGAGTTTTCTCGAACACTGAAGCTTTCTTT
D: NA; J: TRBJ1-2; size: NA; V: TRBV19; CDR3: CASDAGFGYGYTF; DNA: TGTGCCAGTGACGCAGGGTTTGGCTATGGCTACACCTTC
D: TRBD1; J: TRBJ1-5; size: few; V: TRBV30; CDR3: CAWGGTANSNQPQHF; DNA: TGTGCCTGGGGAGGGACAGCTAATAGCAATCAGCCCCAGCATTTT